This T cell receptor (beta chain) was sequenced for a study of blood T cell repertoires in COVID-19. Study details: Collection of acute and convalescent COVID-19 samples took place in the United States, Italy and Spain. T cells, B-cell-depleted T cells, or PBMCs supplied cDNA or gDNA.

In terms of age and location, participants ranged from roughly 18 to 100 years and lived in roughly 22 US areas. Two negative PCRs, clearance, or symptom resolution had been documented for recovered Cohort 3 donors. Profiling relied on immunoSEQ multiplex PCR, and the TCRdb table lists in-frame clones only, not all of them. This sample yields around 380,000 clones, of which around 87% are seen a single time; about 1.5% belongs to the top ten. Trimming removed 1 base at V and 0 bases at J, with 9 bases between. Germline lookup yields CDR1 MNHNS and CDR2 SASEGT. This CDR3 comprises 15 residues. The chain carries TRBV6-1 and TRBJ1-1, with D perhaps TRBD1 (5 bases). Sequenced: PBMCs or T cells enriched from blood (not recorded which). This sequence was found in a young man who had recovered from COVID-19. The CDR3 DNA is TGTGCCAGCAGTGAAGTAGTAGGGGTGAACACTGAAGCTTTCTTT. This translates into CASSEVVGVNTEAFF.